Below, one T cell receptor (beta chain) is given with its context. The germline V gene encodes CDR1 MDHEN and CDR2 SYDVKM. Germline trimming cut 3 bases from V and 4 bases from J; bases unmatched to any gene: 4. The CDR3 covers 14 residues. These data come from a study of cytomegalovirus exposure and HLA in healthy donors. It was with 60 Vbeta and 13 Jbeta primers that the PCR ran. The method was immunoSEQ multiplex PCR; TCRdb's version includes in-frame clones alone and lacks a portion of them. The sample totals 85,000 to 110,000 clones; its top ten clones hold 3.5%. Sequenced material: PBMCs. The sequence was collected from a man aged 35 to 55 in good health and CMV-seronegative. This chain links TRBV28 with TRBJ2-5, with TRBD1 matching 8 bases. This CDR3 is CASSFRGLAETQYF. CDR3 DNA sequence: TGTGCCAGCAGTTTCAGGGGGCTCGCAGAGACCCAGTACTTC.